These 19 T cell receptor beta chains came from one sample sequenced in a study of neurological immune-mediated disorders. TCRdb re-derived calls from the 5' RACE reads in MiXCR, one entry per CDR3 protein. The sample shows 35,000 or so distinct CDR3 sequences, around 10% of them seen only once. Material: PBMCs. These receptors all come from a woman aged 30 to 39 with HTLV-1-associated myelopathy (HAM/TSP).

This clonotype is termed medium-sized (0.01 to 0.1%). The rearrangement joins TRBV20-1 to TRBJ1-5; 7 bases are shared with TRBD1. The V segment lost 0 bases and the J segment 4 bases; nucleotides outside the gene matches: 6. This CDR3 contains 15 residues. CDR1 DFQATT and CDR2 SNEGSKA come from the germline V gene (reference sequence). DNA of the CDR3: TGCAGTGCTAGAGATCTGGCAGGGGGTAATCAGCCCCAGCATTTT. Translated, it gives CSARDLAGGNQPQHF.

In its sample, this clonotype was seen many times. The J gene is TRBJ1-1, the V gene TRBV10-3, with D possibly TRBD1 on 5 matching bases. There are 15 residues in the CDR3. V lost 2 bases, J lost 0 bases, and 10 bases lay in between. CDR1 and CDR2 from the germline V gene are ENHRY and SYGVKD. CDR3 amino acids: CAISEARQMNTEAFF. The CDR3 DNA sequence: TGTGCCATCAGTGAGGCGAGACAGATGAACACTGAAGCTTTCTTT.

The sample holds many counts of this clonotype. The genes are TRBV20-1 and TRBJ1-1, with a possible D match to TRBD1 (6 bases). This CDR3 spans 15 amino acids. Deletions cut 1 base from V and 9 bases from J, with 21 bases between. Germline CDR1 DFQATT, CDR2 SNEGSKA (reference sequence). The DNA for the CDR3 is TGCAGTGCTAGAGTCGGGGTAAGACAGGTCAGACAAGCTTTCTTT. Protein: CSARVGVRQVRQAFF.

This clonotype is deemed medium-sized. The rearrangement joins TRBV24-1 to TRBJ1-5; D remains ambiguous. Germline V gene sequence: CDR1 KGHDR, CDR2 SFDVKD. This CDR3 has 14 amino acids. Deletions cut 4 bases from V and 9 bases from J, with 15 bases between. The CDR3 DNA sequence: TGTGCCACCAGTGAGGGCGGCCTCCAGAGGCCCCAGCATTTT. Residues: CATSEGGLQRPQHF.

In its sample, this clonotype was seen many times. This chain joins TRBV20-1 and TRBJ2-1; 12 bases are a match to TRBD2. V was clipped by 6 bases and J by 9 bases; unmatched bases: 12. The CDR3 consists of 15 residues. The germline CDR1 and CDR2 sequences are DFQATT and SNEGSKA (reference sequence). CDR3 coding DNA: TGCAGTGCACATCTAGCGGGGGGGGGGCTCATTGAGCAGTTCTTC. Translating it yields CSAHLAGGGLIEQFF.

This clonotype was seen many times. CDR3 nucleotide sequence: TGCAGTGCTTCGACTAGCGGGGGGGACAATGAGCAGTTCTTC. This gives the protein CSASTSGGDNEQFF. This rearrangement joins TRBV20-1 to TRBJ2-1, with 14 bases identical to TRBD2. This CDR3 is 14 amino acids long. The V and J ends lost 5 bases and 5 bases, in that order; junction bases with no gene match: 2. CDR1 DFQATT and CDR2 SNEGSKA come from the germline V gene (reference sequence).

This clonotype occurred many times. V and J are TRBV7-9 and TRBJ2-7, with TRBD2 matching 8 bases. The CDR3 is made up of 13 amino acids. Germline V gene lookup returns CDR1 SEHNR and CDR2 FQNEAQ (reference sequence). V dropped 10 bases and J dropped 6; count of bases not matched to a gene: 11. DNA of the CDR3: TGTGCCACAACCCCTCGGGGGGGCTCCGAGCAGTACTTC. The encoded protein is CATTPRGGSEQYF.

This clonotype was observed at least ten times. The chain carries TRBV20-1 and TRBJ2-2, with D possibly TRBD1 on 5 matching bases. This CDR3 is 13 amino acids long. Germline loops: CDR1 DFQATT, CDR2 SNEGSKA (reference sequence). V was cut by 6 bases and J by 7 bases, with 15 bases left in between. The CDR3 sequence: CSALTDWSGELFF. DNA for the CDR3: TGCAGTGCCTTGACAGATTGGAGCGGGGAGCTGTTTTTT.

This clonotype has ten or more counts. The rearrangement uses TRBV20-1 and TRBJ2-1; perhaps TRBD2 as D (5 bases). The V end lost 0 bases, the J end lost 13 bases, and 19 bases lay between the germline ends. Per the germline V gene, CDR1 is DFQATT and CDR2 is SNEGSKA (reference sequence). The CDR3 covers 14 residues. Here the CDR3 DNA reads TGCAGTGCTAGAGATCTCGGTCCCCGGGAATTTCAGTTCTTC. Amino acid sequence: CSARDLGPREFQFF.

The chain combines TRBV20-1 with TRBJ2-2; no firm D call. CDR1 and CDR2 from the germline V gene are DFQATT and SNEGSKA (reference sequence). The CDR3 covers 14 residues. The V and J ends lost 3 bases and 7 bases respectively, with 15 bases between them. DNA for the CDR3: TGCAGTGCTAGCCCGCTCTCGAGTGGCGGGGAGCTGTTTTTT. Protein product: CSASPLSSGGELFF.

This clonotype appeared many times. V and J are TRBV3-1 and TRBJ1-5; D gene uncertain. Trimming cost V 1 base and J 5 bases, with 3 bases left between them. The CDR3 length is 12 residues. Per germline, CDR1 LGHDT and CDR2 YNNKEL (reference sequence). CDR3 protein: CASSQADQPQHF. CDR3 in DNA: TGTGCCAGCAGCCAAGCAGATCAGCCCCAGCATTTT.

This clonotype was found many times. The rearrangement uses TRBV14 and TRBJ2-7; 9 positions agree with TRBD1. The CDR3 is 14 amino acids. Germline CDR1 SGHDN, CDR2 FVKESK. V shed 4 bases, J shed 3 bases, and the junction held 4 bases outside the gene matches. The CDR3, as DNA: TGTGCCAGCAGCCCCGGGACAGGGCTCTACGAGCAGTACTTC. Translating gives CASSPGTGLYEQYF.

The sample holds many counts of this clonotype. This chain links TRBV20-1 with TRBJ2-1; TRBD1 matches 8 bases. The CDR3 covers 13 residues. Germline V gives CDR1 DFQATT, CDR2 SNEGSKA (reference sequence). The CDR3 region has the DNA TGCAGGGCGGATAAGAACCAGGGGGCGGTGCAGTTCTTC. This encodes CRADKNQGAVQFF.

This clonotype was counted at least ten times. No conserved phenylalanine or tryptophan ends this CDR3, so it is likely a read error. CDR3 bases: TGTGCCAGCAGCTCATCAGGGGGCTATGGCTACACCCTC. Amino acids: CASSSSGGYGYTL. The gene calls are TRBV7-3 and TRBJ1-2; TRBD1 aligns across 7 bases. In germline, CDR1 is SGHTA, CDR2 FQGTGA. CDR3 length: 13 amino acids. The trim removed 4 bases at V and 4 bases at J, leaving 3 bases unmatched.

This clonotype was found many times. The rearrangement links TRBV7-2 to TRBJ2-2; 11 positions match TRBD2. The V gene end was trimmed by 3 bases and the J gene end by 8 bases; junction bases not matched to a gene: 5. The CDR3 consists of 15 residues. CDR1 and CDR2 from the germline V gene are SGHTA and FQGNSA. Here the CDR3 reads CASSLTSGASGELFF. CDR3 sequence (DNA): TGTGCCAGCAGCTTGACTAGCGGGGCTTCGGGGGAGCTGTTTTTT.

This clonotype was observed at least ten times. This rearrangement joins TRBV7-9 to TRBJ2-6, with 9 bases lining up with TRBD2. V was clipped by 3 bases and J by 0 bases; unmatched bases: 6. This CDR3 spans 18 amino acids. In germline, CDR1 is SEHNR, CDR2 FQNEAQ (reference sequence). CDR3 region: CASSFGSGGISGANVLTF. Here the CDR3 DNA reads TGTGCCAGCAGCTTCGGAAGCGGGGGGATCTCTGGGGCCAACGTCCTGACTTTC.

This clonotype was counted at least ten times. The chain uses TRBV15 and TRBJ1-5, with a tentative D call TRBD1 (5 bases). Trimming removed 1 base at V and 1 base at J, with 14 bases between. CDR1 and CDR2 from the germline V gene are LNHNV and YYDKDF (reference sequence). The CDR3 loop spans 17 amino acids. This chain's CDR3 is CATSRGGTAGSNQPQHF. Written as DNA, the CDR3 is TGTGCCACCAGCAGAGGCGGGACGGCGGGCAGCAATCAGCCCCAGCATTTT.

This clonotype was seen repeatedly, ten times or more. The chain uses TRBV20-1 and TRBJ1-1; D not resolved. V gave up 4 bases and J gave up 5 bases, with 17 bases separating them. Looked up from germline, CDR1 is DFQATT and CDR2 is SNEGSKA (reference sequence). There are 14 residues in the CDR3. In nucleotides, the CDR3 is TGCAGTGCTATTAACCCCCGGGGAGGGACTGAAGCTTTCTTT. Encoded protein: CSAINPRGGTEAFF.

There are many counts of this clonotype. The rearrangement uses TRBV5-1 and TRBJ1-4; D ambiguous. This CDR3 has 13 residues. The germline V and J ends were trimmed by 1 base and 7 bases, with 8 bases remaining between them. Per germline, CDR1 SGHRS and CDR2 YFSETQ. The CDR3 DNA is TGCGCCAGCAGCTTGTTAGCTTCTGAAAAACTGTTTTTT. Encoded protein: CASSLLASEKLFF.